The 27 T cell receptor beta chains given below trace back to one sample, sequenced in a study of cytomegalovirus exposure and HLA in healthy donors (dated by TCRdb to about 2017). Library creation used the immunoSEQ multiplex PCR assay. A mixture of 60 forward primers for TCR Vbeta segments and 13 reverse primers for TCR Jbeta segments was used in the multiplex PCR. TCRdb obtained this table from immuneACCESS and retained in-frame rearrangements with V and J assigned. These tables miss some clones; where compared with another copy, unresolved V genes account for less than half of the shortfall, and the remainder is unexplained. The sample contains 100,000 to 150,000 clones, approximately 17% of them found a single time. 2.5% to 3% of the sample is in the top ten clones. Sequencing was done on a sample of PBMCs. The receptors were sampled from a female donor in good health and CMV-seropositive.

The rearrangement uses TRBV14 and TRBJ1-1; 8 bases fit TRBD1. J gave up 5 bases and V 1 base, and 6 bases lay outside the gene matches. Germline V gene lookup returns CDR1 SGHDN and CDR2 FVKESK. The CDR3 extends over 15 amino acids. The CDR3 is CASSQGTGLGTEAFF. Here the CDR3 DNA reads TGTGCCAGCAGCCAAGGGACAGGGTTGGGTACTGAAGCTTTCTTT.

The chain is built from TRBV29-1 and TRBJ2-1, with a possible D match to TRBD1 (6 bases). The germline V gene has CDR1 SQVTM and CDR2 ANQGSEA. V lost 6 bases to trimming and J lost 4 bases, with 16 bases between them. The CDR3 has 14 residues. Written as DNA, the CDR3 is TGCAGCGTGAAGGACAGAGAACCTTACAATGAGCAGTTCTTC. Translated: CSVKDREPYNEQFF.

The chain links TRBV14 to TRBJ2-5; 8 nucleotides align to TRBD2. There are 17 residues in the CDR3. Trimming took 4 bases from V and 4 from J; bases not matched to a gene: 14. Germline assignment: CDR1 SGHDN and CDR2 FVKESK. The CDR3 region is CASSLLGLASPPETQYF. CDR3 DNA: TGTGCCAGCAGCCTTCTCGGACTAGCTTCCCCCCCAGAGACCCAGTACTTC.

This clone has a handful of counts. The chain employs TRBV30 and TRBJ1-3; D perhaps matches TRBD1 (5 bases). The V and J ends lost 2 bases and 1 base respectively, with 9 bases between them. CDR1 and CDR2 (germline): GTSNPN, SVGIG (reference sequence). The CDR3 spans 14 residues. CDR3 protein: CAWSMGPSGNTIYF. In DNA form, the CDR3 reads TGTGCCTGGAGTATGGGGCCGTCTGGAAACACCATATATTTT. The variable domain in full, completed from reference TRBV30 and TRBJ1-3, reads SQTIHQWPATLVQPVGSPLSLECTVEGTSNPNLYWYRQAAGRGLQLLFYSVGIGQISSEVPQNLSASRPQDRQFILSSKKLLLSDSGFYLCAWSMGPSGNTIYFGEGSWLTVV.

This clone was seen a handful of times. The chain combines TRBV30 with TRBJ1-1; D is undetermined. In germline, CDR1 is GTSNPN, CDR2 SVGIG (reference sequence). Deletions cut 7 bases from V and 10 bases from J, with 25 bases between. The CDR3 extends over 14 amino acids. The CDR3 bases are TGTGCCTCACTTCCCACCCCCCCGGTCTCCGGAGCTTTCTTT. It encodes CASLPTPPVSGAFF.

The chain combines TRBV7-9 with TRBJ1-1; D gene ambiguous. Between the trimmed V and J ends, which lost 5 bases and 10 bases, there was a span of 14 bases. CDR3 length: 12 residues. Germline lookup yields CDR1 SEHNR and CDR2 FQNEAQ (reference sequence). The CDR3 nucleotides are TGTGCCAGCAGCCAGAATCACCTTGTAGCTTTCTTT. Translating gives CASSQNHLVAFF.

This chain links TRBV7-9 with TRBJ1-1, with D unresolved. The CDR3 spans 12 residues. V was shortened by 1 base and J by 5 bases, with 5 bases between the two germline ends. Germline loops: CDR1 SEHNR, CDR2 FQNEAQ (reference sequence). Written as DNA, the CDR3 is TGTGCCAGCAGCTTAGAGAGGACTGAAGCTTTCTTT. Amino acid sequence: CASSLERTEAFF.

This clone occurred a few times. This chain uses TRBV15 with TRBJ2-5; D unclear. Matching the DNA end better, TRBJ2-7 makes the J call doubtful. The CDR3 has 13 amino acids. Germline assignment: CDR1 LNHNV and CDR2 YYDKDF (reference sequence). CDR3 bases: TGTGCCACCAGCACACCTGACTCCTACGAGCAGTACTTC. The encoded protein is CATSTPDSYEQYF.

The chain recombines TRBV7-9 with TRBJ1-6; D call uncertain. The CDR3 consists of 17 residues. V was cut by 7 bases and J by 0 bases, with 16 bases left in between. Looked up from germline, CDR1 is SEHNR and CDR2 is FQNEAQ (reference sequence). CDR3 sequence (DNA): TGTGCCAGCACCTCGGGCGGCGGGAGCTCCTATAATTCACCCCTCCACTTT. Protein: CASTSGGGSSYNSPLHF.

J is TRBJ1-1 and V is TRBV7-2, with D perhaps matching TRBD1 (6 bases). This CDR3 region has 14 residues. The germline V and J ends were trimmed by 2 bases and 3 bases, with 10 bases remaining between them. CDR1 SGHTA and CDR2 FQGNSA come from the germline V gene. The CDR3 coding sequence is TGTGCCAGCAGCTTATCGTCAGGGGACACTGAAGCTTTCTTT. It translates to CASSLSSGDTEAFF.

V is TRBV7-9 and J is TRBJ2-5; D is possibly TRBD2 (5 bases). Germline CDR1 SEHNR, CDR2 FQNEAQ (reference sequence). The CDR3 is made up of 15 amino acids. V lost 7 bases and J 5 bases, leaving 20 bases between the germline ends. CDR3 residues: CASTLLRGNGETQYF. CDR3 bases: TGTGCCAGCACCCTCCTACGGGGAAACGGGGAGACCCAGTACTTC.

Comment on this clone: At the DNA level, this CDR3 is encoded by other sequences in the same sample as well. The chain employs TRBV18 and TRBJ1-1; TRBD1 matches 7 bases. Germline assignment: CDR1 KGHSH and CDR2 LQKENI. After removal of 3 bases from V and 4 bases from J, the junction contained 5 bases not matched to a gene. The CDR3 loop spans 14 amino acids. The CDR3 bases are TGTGCCAGCTCACCTGACAGGGTGGGCACTGAAGCTTTCTTT. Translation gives CASSPDRVGTEAFF.

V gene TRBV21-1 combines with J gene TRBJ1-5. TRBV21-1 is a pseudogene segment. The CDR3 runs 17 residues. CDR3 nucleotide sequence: TGTGCCAGCAGCAACTACGACGGGGGGTCCTCCAATCAGCCCCAGCATTTT. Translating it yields CASSNYDGGSSNQPQHF.

CDR3 loop: CASRRTAEKLFF. The DNA of the CDR3 is TGTGCCAGCAGACGGACAGCTGAAAAACTGTTTTTT. The chain employs TRBV2 and TRBJ1-4; D is possibly TRBD1 (6 bases). This CDR3 spans 12 amino acids. Germline V gene lookup returns CDR1 SNHLY and CDR2 FYNNEI. The V and J ends lost 6 bases and 7 bases respectively, with 9 bases between them. The full variable domain, rest sourced from reference TRBV2 and TRBJ1-4, is EPEVTQTPSHQVTQMGQEVILRCVPISNHLYFYWYRQILGQKVEFLVSFYNNEISEKSEIFDDQFSVERPDGSNFTLKIRSTKLEDSAMYFCASRRTAEKLFFGSGTQLSVL.

DNA of the CDR3: TGTGCCAGCAGTCACTGGGCGGGTGGGGTGCTTGAAGCTTTCTTT. The encoded protein is CASSHWAGGVLEAFF. The chain is built from TRBV28 and TRBJ1-1, with unresolved D. V was trimmed by 5 bases and J by 7 bases, leaving 20 bases between them. The germline V gene has CDR1 MDHEN and CDR2 SYDVKM. The CDR3 totals 15 residues.

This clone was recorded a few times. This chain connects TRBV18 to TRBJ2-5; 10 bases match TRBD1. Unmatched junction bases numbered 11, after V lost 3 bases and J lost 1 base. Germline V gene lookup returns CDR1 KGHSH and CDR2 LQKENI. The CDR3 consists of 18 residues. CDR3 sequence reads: CASSPPSGQGGSQETQYF. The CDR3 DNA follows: TGTGCCAGCTCACCCCCCTCAGGACAGGGGGGATCCCAAGAGACCCAGTACTTC.

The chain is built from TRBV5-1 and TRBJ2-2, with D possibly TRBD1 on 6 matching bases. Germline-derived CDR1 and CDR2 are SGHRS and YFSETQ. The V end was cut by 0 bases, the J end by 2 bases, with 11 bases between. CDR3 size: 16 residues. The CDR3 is CASSLGPGQNTGELFF. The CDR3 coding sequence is TGCGCCAGCAGCTTGGGTCCGGGACAAAACACCGGGGAGCTGTTTTTT.

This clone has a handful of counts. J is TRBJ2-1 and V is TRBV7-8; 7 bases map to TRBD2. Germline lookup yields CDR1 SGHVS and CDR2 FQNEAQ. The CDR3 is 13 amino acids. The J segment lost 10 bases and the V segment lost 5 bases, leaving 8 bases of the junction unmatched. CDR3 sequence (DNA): TGTGCCAGCAGCCGGCAGCGGGGTTGGGAGCAGTTCTTC. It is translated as CASSRQRGWEQFF.

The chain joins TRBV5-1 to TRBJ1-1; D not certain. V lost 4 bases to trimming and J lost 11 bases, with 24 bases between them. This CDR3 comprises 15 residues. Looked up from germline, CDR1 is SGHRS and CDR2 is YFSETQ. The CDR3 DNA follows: TGCGCCAGCAGCGGCGTCCCAGCGGCGGCTGAAGGGGCTTTCTTT. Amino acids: CASSGVPAAAEGAFF.

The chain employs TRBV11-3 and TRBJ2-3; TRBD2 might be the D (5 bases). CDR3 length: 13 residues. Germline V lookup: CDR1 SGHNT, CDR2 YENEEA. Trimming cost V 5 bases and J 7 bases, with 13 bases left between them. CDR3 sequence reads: CASSAGDQNTQYF. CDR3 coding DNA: TGTGCCAGCAGCGCCGGGGATCAGAATACGCAGTATTTT.

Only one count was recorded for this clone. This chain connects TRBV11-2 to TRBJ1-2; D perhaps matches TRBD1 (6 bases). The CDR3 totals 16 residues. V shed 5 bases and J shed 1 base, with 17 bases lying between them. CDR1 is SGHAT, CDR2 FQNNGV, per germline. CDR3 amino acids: CASSPGHLIINYGYTF. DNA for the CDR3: TGTGCCAGCAGCCCGGGACACCTCATCATTAACTATGGCTACACCTTC. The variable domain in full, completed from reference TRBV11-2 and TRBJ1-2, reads EAGVAQSPRYKIIEKRQSVAFWCNPISGHATLYWYQQILGQGPKLLIQFQNNGVVDDSQLPKDRFSAERLKGVDSTLKIQPAKLEDSAVYLCASSPGHLIINYGYTFGSGTRLTVV.

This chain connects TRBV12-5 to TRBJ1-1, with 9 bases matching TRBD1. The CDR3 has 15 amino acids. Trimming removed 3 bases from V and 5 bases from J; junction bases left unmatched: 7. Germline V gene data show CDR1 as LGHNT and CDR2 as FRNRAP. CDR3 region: CASGLRTGAVTEAFF. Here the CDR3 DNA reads TGTGCTAGTGGTTTAAGGACAGGGGCGGTGACTGAAGCTTTCTTT.

Written as DNA, the CDR3 is TGTGCCAGTAGGGGACAGGGGGTTGTTGAAGCTTTCTTT. It encodes CASRGQGVVEAFF. The chain recombines TRBV19 with TRBJ1-1; 11 bases are a match to TRBD1. V dropped 6 bases and J dropped 7; count of bases not matched to a gene: 4. The CDR3 spans 13 residues. CDR1 is LNHDA, CDR2 SQIVND, per germline (reference sequence).

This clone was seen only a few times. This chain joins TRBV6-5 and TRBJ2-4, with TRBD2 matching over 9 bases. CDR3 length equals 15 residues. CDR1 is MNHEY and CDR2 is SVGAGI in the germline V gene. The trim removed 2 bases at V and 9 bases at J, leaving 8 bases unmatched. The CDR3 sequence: CASSYLSRGGFIQYF. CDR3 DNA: TGTGCCAGCAGTTACCTCTCGCGGGGGGGCTTCATTCAGTACTTC.

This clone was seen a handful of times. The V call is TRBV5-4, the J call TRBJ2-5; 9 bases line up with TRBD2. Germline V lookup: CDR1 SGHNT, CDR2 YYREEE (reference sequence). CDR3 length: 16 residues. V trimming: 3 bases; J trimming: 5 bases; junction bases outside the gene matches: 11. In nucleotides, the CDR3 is TGTGCCAGCAGCTCGGTTAGCGGGAGATCTGGGGAGACCCAGTACTTC. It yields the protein CASSSVSGRSGETQYF.

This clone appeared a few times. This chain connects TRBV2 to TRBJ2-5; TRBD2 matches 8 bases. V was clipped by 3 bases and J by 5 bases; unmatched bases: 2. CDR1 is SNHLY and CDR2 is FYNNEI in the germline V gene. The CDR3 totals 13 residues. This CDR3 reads CASSESGGETQYF. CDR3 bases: TGTGCCAGCAGTGAGTCGGGAGGGGAGACCCAGTACTTC. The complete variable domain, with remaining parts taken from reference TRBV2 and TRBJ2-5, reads EPEVTQTPSHQVTQMGQEVILRCVPISNHLYFYWYRQILGQKVEFLVSFYNNEISEKSEIFDDQFSVERPDGSNFTLKIRSTKLEDSAMYFCASSESGGETQYFGPGTRLLVL.

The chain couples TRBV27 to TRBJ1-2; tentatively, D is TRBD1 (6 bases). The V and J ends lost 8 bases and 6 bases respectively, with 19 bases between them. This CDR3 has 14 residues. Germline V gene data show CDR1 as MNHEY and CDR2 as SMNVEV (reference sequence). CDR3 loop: CASGTGFYADGYTF. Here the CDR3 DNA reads TGTGCCAGCGGTACAGGGTTTTATGCCGATGGCTACACCTTC.